These T cell receptor beta chains were read from a single sample in a study of T-cell reconstitution after alpha-beta-depleted transplantation in children. One entry per CDR3 protein results from TCRdb running MiXCR on the PCR reads. The data show about 210,000 distinct CDR3 sequences, 17% seen once. The sequencing here drew on PBMCs, mostly from graft donor cells, taken 360 days after TCRalphabeta/CD19-depleted stem cell transplant. All receptors derive from a male patient aged 2 to 9 who had a stem cell transplant for acute lymphoblastic leukemia, so the T cells may come from the graft donor. Both conserved end residues are part of each CDR3. Each record gives: D gene, clone size, V gene, J gene, CDR3 protein, CDR3 DNA. A D gene is named only where the DNA matches it firmly. Expanded clones get a size class; other rows say once, few or many, or leave the size out.

.	.	TRBV7-9	TRBJ2-1	CASSPTRDEQFF	TGTGCCAGCAGCCCCACGCGGGACGAGCAGTTCTTC
TRBD2	.	TRBV28	TRBJ2-4	CASSPGLAGPPPGAKNIQYF	TGTGCCAGCAGTCCGGGACTAGCGGGACCGCCCCCCGGGGCCAAAAACATTCAGTACTTC
.	.	TRBV10-3	TRBJ2-5	CAISPEIQETQYF	TGTGCCATCAGCCCTGAAATCCAAGAGACCCAGTACTTC
.	few	TRBV2	TRBJ1-1	CASSERGTEAFF	TGTGCCAGCAGTGAAAGGGGGACTGAAGCTTTCTTT
.	.	TRBV20-1	TRBJ2-3	CSGLGVTDTQYF	TGCAGTGGTCTGGGGGTCACAGATACGCAGTATTTT
.	few	TRBV6-2/TRBV6-3	TRBJ2-7	CASSYSSVSSSYEQYF	TGTGCCAGCAGTTACTCGTCGGTCTCAAGCTCCTACGAGCAGTACTTC
.	.	TRBV3-1	TRBJ2-7	CASSQDWEDYEQYF	TGTGCCAGCAGCCAAGATTGGGAGGACTACGAGCAGTACTTC
TRBD2	.	TRBV12-3/TRBV12-4	TRBJ2-1	CASSLDAGAYNEQFF	TGTGCCAGCAGTTTAGACGCGGGAGCCTACAATGAGCAGTTCTTC
.	few	TRBV4-3	TRBJ1-2	CASSQEGRGGYGYTF	TGCGCCAGCAGCCAAGAGGGTCGAGGGGGCTATGGCTACACCTTC
TRBD1	.	TRBV6-4	TRBJ2-1	CASFRPRDRGYNEQFF	TGTGCCAGCTTTCGACCTCGGGACAGGGGTTACAATGAGCAGTTCTTC
.	.	TRBV6-5	TRBJ2-5	CASSYDAGLGGETQYF	TGTGCCAGCAGTTACGATGCGGGGCTGGGCGGGGAGACCCAGTACTTC
.	.	TRBV20-1	TRBJ2-1	CSASGSNTYNEQFF	TGCAGTGCTAGTGGGTCGAACACCTACAATGAGCAGTTCTTC
.	.	TRBV7-2	TRBJ2-5	CASSPWTIRRETQYF	TGTGCCAGCAGCCCATGGACCATCAGACGGGAGACCCAGTACTTC
TRBD2	few	TRBV6-2/TRBV6-3	TRBJ2-5	CASSWGLPAQETQYF	TGTGCCAGCAGCTGGGGACTACCTGCTCAAGAGACCCAGTACTTC
.	.	TRBV5-1	TRBJ2-7	CASSLGGEDEQYF	TGCGCCAGCAGCTTGGGAGGGGAGGACGAGCAGTACTTC
.	few	TRBV10-3	TRBJ2-7	CAISEQGAYEQYF	TGTGCCATCAGTGAGCAGGGTGCCTACGAGCAGTACTTC
TRBD2	few	TRBV7-2	TRBJ2-1	CASSTLAGLSYNEQFF	TGTGCCAGCAGCACCCTAGCGGGCCTCTCCTACAATGAGCAGTTCTTC
TRBD2	few	TRBV7-7	TRBJ2-2	CASSPGLETTGELFF	TGTGCCAGCAGTCCGGGACTAGAGACCACCGGGGAGCTGTTTTTT
TRBD2	many	TRBV29-1	TRBJ2-3	CSLSGGNTDTQYF	TGCAGCCTAAGCGGGGGGAACACAGATACGCAGTATTTT
TRBD1	few	TRBV7-9	TRBJ2-3	CASNPSGGEAQYF	TGTGCCAGCAACCCGTCAGGGGGCGAGGCGCAGTATTTT
TRBD1	many	TRBV27	TRBJ1-1	CASSLSESQGDTEAFF	TGTGCCAGCAGTTTATCGGAAAGTCAGGGGGACACTGAAGCTTTCTTT
.	many	TRBV6-1	TRBJ2-7	CASSEIRGNEQYF	TGTGCCAGCAGTGAAATTCGGGGTAACGAGCAGTACTTC
.	few	TRBV29-1	TRBJ2-1	CSLGILGSNEQFF	TGCAGCCTCGGAATACTGGGAAGCAATGAGCAGTTCTTC
TRBD1	few	TRBV19	TRBJ2-7	CASSTSGQGDSYEQYF	TGTGCCAGTAGTACATCGGGACAGGGGGACTCCTACGAGCAGTACTTC
.	.	TRBV7-8	TRBJ2-4	CASSLGGLLAKNIQYF	TGTGCCAGCAGCTTAGGGGGGCTTCTAGCCAAAAACATTCAGTACTTC
.	.	TRBV20-1	TRBJ2-3	CSAKGGSTDTQYF	TGCAGTGCTAAGGGGGGAAGCACAGATACGCAGTATTTT
TRBD2	few	TRBV6-1	TRBJ2-1	CASSQTSGAVNEQFF	TGTGCCAGCAGTCAGACTAGCGGGGCAGTCAATGAGCAGTTCTTC
.	.	TRBV10-3	TRBJ1-2	CAITLEGGNGYTF	TGTGCCATCACCCTGGAGGGGGGGAATGGCTACACCTTC
.	.	TRBV3-1	TRBJ2-5	CASSPSFTFQETQYF	TGTGCCAGCAGCCCCAGCTTTACTTTCCAAGAGACCCAGTACTTC
.	many	TRBV4-2	TRBJ2-1	CASSQGYGEGTYNEQFF	TGTGCCAGCAGCCAAGGGTACGGGGAAGGGACCTACAATGAGCAGTTCTTC
TRBD1	many	TRBV5-5	TRBJ1-5	CASSLEGGGSNQPQHF	TGTGCCAGCAGCTTGGAAGGAGGGGGCAGCAATCAGCCCCAGCATTTT
.	few	TRBV4-3	TRBJ2-2	CASSQSVGANTGELFF	TGCGCCAGCAGCCAATCCGTGGGAGCGAACACCGGGGAGCTGTTTTTT
TRBD2	many	TRBV18	TRBJ2-7	CASSPGLAGGNRVYEQYF	TGTGCCAGCTCCCCTGGACTAGCGGGGGGGAACCGTGTCTACGAGCAGTACTTC
TRBD2	.	TRBV10-3	TRBJ2-5	CAISEFWLAEKETQYF	TGTGCCATCAGTGAGTTCTGGCTAGCGGAAAAAGAGACCCAGTACTTC
.	.	TRBV5-1	TRBJ2-7	CASSLTGVSGEQYF	TGCGCCAGCAGCTTGACGGGGGTATCGGGGGAGCAGTACTTC
TRBD1	few	TRBV7-6	TRBJ1-1	CASSKLSGTGGPPGTEAFF	TGTGCCAGCAGCAAACTGTCCGGGACAGGGGGCCCCCCGGGCACTGAAGCTTTCTTT
.	.	TRBV9	TRBJ2-3	CASTPGAATDTQYF	TGTGCCAGTACCCCGGGGGCGGCCACAGATACGCAGTATTTT
.	few	TRBV28	TRBJ2-1	CASSLPGPGSNEQFF	TGTGCCAGCAGTCTACCGGGTCCCGGGAGCAATGAGCAGTTCTTC
.	many	TRBV5-1	TRBJ2-5	CASSQGQETQYF	TGCGCCAGCAGCCAGGGCCAAGAGACCCAGTACTTC
.	.	TRBV4-3	TRBJ1-2	CASSPHPTGNYGYTF	TGCGCCAGCAGCCCCCACCCGACGGGTAACTATGGCTACACCTTC
.	few	TRBV5-1	TRBJ1-3	CASSFGDTGNTIYF	TGCGCCAGCAGCTTTGGAGATACTGGAAACACCATATATTTT
TRBD1	.	TRBV5-1	TRBJ1-1	CASSFKPDREDTEAFF	TGCGCCAGCAGCTTCAAACCGGACAGGGAGGACACTGAAGCTTTCTTT
.	few	TRBV7-2	TRBJ2-1	CASTPGGGGSYNEQFF	TGTGCCAGCACCCCGGGGGGCGGGGGAAGCTACAATGAGCAGTTCTTC
TRBD2	.	TRBV12-3/TRBV12-4	TRBJ2-1	CACCFSGTSGLPSYNEQFF	TGTGCCTGCTGTTTCTCCGGGACTAGCGGTCTCCCATCCTACAATGAGCAGTTCTTC
.	.	TRBV5-1	TRBJ2-2	CASSPRSTGSAGELFF	TGCGCCAGCAGCCCGAGATCAACAGGATCCGCCGGGGAGCTGTTTTTT
TRBD2	.	TRBV5-1	TRBJ2-3	CASSLLLTSGVPTDTQYF	TGCGCCAGCAGCTTGTTACTCACTAGCGGGGTACCCACAGATACGCAGTATTTT
.	.	TRBV5-1	TRBJ2-6	CASEAGSSGANVLTF	TGCGCCAGCGAGGCTGGAAGCTCTGGGGCCAACGTCCTGACTTTC
.	.	TRBV4-2	TRBJ2-7	CASSQILDYEQYF	TGTGCCAGCAGCCAAATCTTAGACTACGAGCAGTACTTC
.	few	TRBV28	TRBJ1-2	CASSPSGINYGYTF	TGTGCCAGCAGTCCCTCCGGGATTAACTATGGCTACACCTTC
TRBD2	many	TRBV12-3/TRBV12-4	TRBJ2-2	CASKPGGGSGELFF	TGTGCCAGCAAGCCGGGAGGAGGGAGCGGGGAGCTGTTTTTT
TRBD1	many	TRBV6-2/TRBV6-3	TRBJ2-5	CASSQDRGGTQYF	TGTGCCAGCAGTCAAGACAGGGGTGGGACCCAGTACTTC
.	.	TRBV20-1	TRBJ2-3	CSCGQRTDTQYF	TGCAGTTGCGGGCAACGCACAGATACGCAGTATTTT
TRBD1	.	TRBV29-1	TRBJ1-1	CSVAARTGGTEAFF	TGCAGCGTTGCGGCGAGGACAGGGGGCACTGAAGCTTTCTTT
.	few	TRBV5-6	TRBJ2-7	CASSLREGSIIPYEQYF	TGTGCCAGCAGCTTGAGAGAGGGTTCCATTATCCCCTACGAGCAGTACTTC
.	few	TRBV29-1	TRBJ2-5	CSGRTYQETQYF	TGCAGCGGGAGGACATACCAAGAGACCCAGTACTTC
.	.	TRBV29-1	TRBJ2-6	CSVRTDRSGANVLTF	TGCAGCGTGCGGACGGACCGCTCTGGGGCCAACGTCCTGACTTTC
.	many	TRBV29-1	TRBJ2-5	CSVYMAAWGQETQYF	TGCAGCGTTTATATGGCGGCTTGGGGTCAAGAGACCCAGTACTTC
TRBD2	few	TRBV27	TRBJ2-1	CASSLLGAGGYNEQFF	TGTGCCAGCAGTTTATTGGGTGCGGGGGGATACAATGAGCAGTTCTTC
.	many	TRBV28	TRBJ2-7	CASSFGGLYEQYF	TGTGCCAGCAGTTTCGGGGGCCTCTACGAGCAGTACTTC